The TCR beta chain described here comes from a study of T cell repertoires in cytomegalovirus infection. Study at large: An indication of both CMV infection and matching HLA type came from public TCR beta signatures. Study results and limitations: Summed frequency of shared TCR beta families picked out CMV carriers who also had the relevant HLA. Clonotypes of TCR beta that were HLA-C-restricted and CMV-specific dominated the ex vivo response.

The CDR3 is made up of 11 amino acids. V gave up 6 bases and J gave up 7 bases, with 7 bases separating them. Germline-derived CDR1 and CDR2 are SEHNR and FQNEAQ (reference sequence). TCRdb recomputed calls from the reads with MiXCR, one row per CDR3 protein. This sample carries under 200,000 distinct CDR3 sequences, about 22% of them seen once, and the ten largest clones take 25%. Remarks on this clonotype: Its specificity is not known.

The sequence came from a human donor in good health (CMV status not recorded). Some clones in this sample may be carry-over from other donors' samples. The genes are TRBV7-9 and TRBJ2-1; D may correspond to TRBD1 or TRBD2 (5 bases each). The sample here was CD8+ T cells from cultured PBMCs, taken from culture after CMV antigen stimulation. For the CDR3, the DNA is TGTGCCAGCAGAGGGGAGAATGAGCAGTTCTTC. Its translation is CASRGENEQFF.